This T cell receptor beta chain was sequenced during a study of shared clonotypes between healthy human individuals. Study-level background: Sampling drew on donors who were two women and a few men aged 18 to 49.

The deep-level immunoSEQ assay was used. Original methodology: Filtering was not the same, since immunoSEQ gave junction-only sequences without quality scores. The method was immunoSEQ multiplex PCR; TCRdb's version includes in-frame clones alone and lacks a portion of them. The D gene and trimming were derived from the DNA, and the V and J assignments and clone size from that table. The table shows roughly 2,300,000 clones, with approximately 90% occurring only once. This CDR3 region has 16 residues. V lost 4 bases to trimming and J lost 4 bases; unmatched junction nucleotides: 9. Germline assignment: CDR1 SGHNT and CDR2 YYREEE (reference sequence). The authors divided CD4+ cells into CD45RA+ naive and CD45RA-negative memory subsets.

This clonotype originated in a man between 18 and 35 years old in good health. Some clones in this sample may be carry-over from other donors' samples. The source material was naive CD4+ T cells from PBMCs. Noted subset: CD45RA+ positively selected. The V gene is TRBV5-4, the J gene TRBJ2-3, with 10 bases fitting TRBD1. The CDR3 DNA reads TGTGCCAGCAGCCGGGGGACAGGGGATAGGTCAGATACGCAGTATTTT. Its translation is CASSRGTGDRSDTQYF.